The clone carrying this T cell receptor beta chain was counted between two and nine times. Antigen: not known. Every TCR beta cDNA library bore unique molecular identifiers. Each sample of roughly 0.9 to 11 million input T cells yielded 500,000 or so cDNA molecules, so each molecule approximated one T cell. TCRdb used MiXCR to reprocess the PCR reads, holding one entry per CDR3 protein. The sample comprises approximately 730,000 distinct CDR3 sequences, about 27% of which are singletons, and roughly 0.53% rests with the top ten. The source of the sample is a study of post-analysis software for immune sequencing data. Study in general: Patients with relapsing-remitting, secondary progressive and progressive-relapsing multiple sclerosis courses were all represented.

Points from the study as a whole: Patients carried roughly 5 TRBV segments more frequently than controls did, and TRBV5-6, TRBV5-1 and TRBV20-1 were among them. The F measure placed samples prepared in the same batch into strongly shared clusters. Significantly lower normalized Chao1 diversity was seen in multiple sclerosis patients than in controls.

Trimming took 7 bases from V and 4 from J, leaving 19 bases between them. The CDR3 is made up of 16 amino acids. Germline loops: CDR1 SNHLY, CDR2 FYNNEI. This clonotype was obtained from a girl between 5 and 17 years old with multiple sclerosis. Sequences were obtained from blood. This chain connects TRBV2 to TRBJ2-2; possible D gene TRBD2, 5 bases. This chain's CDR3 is CASTEPGIGVTGELFF. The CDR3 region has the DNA TGTGCCAGCACCGAGCCGGGGATCGGCGTCACCGGGGAGCTGTTTTTT.